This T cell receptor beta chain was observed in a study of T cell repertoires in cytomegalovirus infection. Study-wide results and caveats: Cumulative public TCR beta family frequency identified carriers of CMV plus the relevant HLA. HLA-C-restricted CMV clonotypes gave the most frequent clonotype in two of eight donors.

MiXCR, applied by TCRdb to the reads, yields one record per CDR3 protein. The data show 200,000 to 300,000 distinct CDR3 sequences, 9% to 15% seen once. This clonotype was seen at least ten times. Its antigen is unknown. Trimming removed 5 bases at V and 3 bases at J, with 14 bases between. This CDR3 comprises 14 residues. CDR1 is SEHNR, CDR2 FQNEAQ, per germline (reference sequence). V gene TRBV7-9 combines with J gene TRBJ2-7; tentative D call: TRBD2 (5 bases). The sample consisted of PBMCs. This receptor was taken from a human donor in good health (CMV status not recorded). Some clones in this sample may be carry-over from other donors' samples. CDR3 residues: CASSPRERSYEQYF. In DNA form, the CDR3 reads TGTGCCAGCAGCCCCAGAGAGCGGAGCTACGAGCAGTACTTC.